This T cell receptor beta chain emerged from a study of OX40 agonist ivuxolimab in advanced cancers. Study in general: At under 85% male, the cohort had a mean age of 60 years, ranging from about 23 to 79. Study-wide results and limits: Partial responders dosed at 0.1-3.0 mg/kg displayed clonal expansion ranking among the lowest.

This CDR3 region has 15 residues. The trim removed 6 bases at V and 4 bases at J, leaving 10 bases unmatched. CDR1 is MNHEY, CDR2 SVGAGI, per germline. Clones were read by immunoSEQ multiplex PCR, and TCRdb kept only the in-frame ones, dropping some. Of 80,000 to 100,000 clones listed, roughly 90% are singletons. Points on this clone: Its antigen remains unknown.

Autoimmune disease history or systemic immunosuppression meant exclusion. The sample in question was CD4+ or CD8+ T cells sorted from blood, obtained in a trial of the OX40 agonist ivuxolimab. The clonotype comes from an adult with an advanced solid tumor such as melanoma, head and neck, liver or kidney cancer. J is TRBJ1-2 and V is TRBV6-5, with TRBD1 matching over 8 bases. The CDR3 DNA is TGTGCCAGCAGAGGACAGGGTCCGCGTGGCTATGGCTACACCTTC. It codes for CASRGQGPRGYGYTF.